This T cell receptor beta chain originates from a study of human T cells and chemical hapten exposure. The overall study: Patients received weekly diphenylcyclopropenone doses to the scalp throughout the roughly 23-week study.

During construction of the library, unique molecular identifiers were attached to individual cDNA molecules for quantitative, reproducible TCR counting. Per the study methods: The number of TCRs in each sample had a median of about 96,000 and spanned about 20,000 to 690,600. One entry per CDR3 protein, called by TCRdb with MiXCR from the RACE reads. Clone size and V and J calls follow TCRdb, not the original study. Found here are 250,000 or so distinct CDR3 sequences, approximately 8% of them singletons; the top ten hold around 1.2%. This sample's time point: pre-sensitization, week 0. The treatment here: therapeutic diphenylcyclopropenone sensitization with weekly scalp DPC. This clonotype was obtained from a young man with alopecia areata. Some clones in this sample may be carry-over from other donors' samples. The input for sequencing was whole blood, taken in connection with sensitization to the hapten diphenylcyclopropenone (DPC).

CDR3 loop: CAIRGQPNSPLHF. CDR3 DNA: TGTGCCATCAGGGGTCAACCTAATTCACCCCTCCACTTT. The chain is built from TRBV10-3 and TRBJ1-6, with D uncertain. Germline values: CDR1 ENHRY, CDR2 SYGVKD. The CDR3 sequence is 13 residues long. V gave up 6 bases and J gave up 6 bases, with 9 bases separating them.